These 5 T cell receptor beta chains originate from one sample sequenced in a study of T cells in narcolepsy. Profiling relied on immunoSEQ multiplex PCR, and the TCRdb table lists in-frame clones only, not all of them. The repertoire has 30,000 to 45,000 clones, about 85% of them found once; the top ten carry over 0.8%. Sample: CD45RA- memory CD4+ T cells from PBMCs. These receptors all come from a human donor with narcolepsy.

V and J are TRBV5-6 and TRBJ2-7; perhaps D is TRBD1 or TRBD2 (5 bases each). The germline V gene has CDR1 SGHDT and CDR2 YYEEEE. The ends were cut back, 3 bases at V and 2 bases at J, with 12 bases in the middle. The CDR3 spans 14 residues. The CDR3 DNA follows: TGTGCCAGCAGCTCCTGGGGGATCCCCTACGAGCAGTACTTC. Translation gives CASSSWGIPYEQYF.

This rearrangement joins TRBV27 to TRBJ2-2, with D perhaps TRBD1 (6 bases). CDR1 and CDR2 (germline): MNHEY, SMNVEV (reference sequence). The CDR3 consists of 15 residues. The germline V and J ends were trimmed by 3 bases and 6 bases, with 14 bases remaining between them. CDR3 DNA: TGTGCCAGCAGTTTTAGGGGGTTTACACCCGGGGAGCTGTTTTTT. It encodes CASSFRGFTPGELFF.

This chain links TRBV19 with TRBJ2-5; 9 bases map to TRBD1. Trimming took 4 bases from V and 2 from J; bases not matched to a gene: 8. The length of the CDR3 is 16 residues. Looked up from germline, CDR1 is LNHDA and CDR2 is SQIVND (reference sequence). CDR3 sequence (DNA): TGTGCCAGTAGTAGCCGGACAGGGGTTGGGCAAGAGACCCAGTACTTC. This gives the protein CASSSRTGVGQETQYF.

The rearrangement joins TRBV4-1 to TRBJ1-1, with no clear D. The CDR3 extends over 15 amino acids. The germline V gene has CDR1 MGHRA and CDR2 YSYEKL. V was clipped by 0 bases and J by 0 bases, with 8 bases between them. DNA of the CDR3: TGCGCCAGCAGCCAAGATATATGGGTGAACACTGAAGCTTTCTTT. This translates into CASSQDIWVNTEAFF.

This chain joins TRBV5-1 and TRBJ2-7; 7 bases align to TRBD1. Germline CDR1 reads SGHRS; CDR2 reads YFSETQ. The CDR3 is 17 residues long. With 4 bases clipped from V and 0 bases from J, the junction kept 13 bases outside the gene matches. The CDR3 DNA reads TGCGCCAGCAGCACATGGACAGGCGCGGACGGCTCCTACGAGCAGTACTTC. Encoded protein: CASSTWTGADGSYEQYF.